This T cell receptor beta chain derives from a study of shared clonotypes between healthy human individuals. This table comes from immunoSEQ multiplex PCR, and its TCRdb copy is limited to in-frame clones, with some not included. The sample consists of some 450,000 clones, 60% to 80% of them appearing once. Unsorted samples relied on about 90 million PBMCs, which served as the source of genomic DNA. Material: PBMCs. This clonotype was obtained from a middle-aged woman in good health. Some clones in this sample may be carry-over from other donors' samples.

For the CDR3, the DNA is TGTGCCAGTACCCTGGGGGGTTCTTTGTACGAGCAGTACTTC. Protein product: CASTLGGSLYEQYF. The chain has TRBV2 and TRBJ2-7; D possibly corresponds to TRBD2 (6 bases). Trimming removed 9 bases from V and 4 bases from J, with 19 bases in between. The CDR3 covers 14 residues. CDR1 is SNHLY and CDR2 is FYNNEI in the germline V gene.